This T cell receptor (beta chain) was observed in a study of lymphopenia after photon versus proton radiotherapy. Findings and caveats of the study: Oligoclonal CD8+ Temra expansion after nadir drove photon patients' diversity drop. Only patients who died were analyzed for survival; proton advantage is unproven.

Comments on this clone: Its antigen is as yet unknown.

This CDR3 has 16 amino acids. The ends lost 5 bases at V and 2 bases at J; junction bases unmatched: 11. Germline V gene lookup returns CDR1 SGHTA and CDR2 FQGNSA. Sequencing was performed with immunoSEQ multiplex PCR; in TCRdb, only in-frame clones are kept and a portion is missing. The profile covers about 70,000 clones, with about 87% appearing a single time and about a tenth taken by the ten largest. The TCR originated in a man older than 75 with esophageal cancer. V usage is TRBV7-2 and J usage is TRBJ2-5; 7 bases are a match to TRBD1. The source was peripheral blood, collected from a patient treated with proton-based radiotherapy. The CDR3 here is CASSLGDRGLQETQYF. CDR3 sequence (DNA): TGTGCCAGCAGCCTCGGGGACAGAGGATTACAAGAGACCCAGTACTTC.